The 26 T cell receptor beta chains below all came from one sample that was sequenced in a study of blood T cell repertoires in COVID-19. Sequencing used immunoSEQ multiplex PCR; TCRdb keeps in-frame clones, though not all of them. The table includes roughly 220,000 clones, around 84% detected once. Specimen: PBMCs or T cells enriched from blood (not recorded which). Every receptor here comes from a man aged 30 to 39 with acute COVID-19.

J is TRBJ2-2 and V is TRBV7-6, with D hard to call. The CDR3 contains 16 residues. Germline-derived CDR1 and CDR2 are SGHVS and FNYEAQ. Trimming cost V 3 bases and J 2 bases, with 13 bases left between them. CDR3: CASSFLSDSNTGELFF. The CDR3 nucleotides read TGTGCCAGCAGCTTTTTGAGCGACTCCAACACCGGGGAGCTGTTTTTT.

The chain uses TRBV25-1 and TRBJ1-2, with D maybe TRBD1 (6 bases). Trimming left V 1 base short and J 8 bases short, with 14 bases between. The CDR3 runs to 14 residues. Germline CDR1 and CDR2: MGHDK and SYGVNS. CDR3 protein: CASSELGPGQGYTF. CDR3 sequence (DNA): TGTGCCAGCAGTGAATTGGGTCCGGGACAAGGCTACACCTTC.

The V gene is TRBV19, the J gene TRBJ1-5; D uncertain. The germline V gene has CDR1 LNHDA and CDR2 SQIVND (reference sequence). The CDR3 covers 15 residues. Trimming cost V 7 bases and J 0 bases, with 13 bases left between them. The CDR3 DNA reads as TGTGCCAGTACTACAAGCGAATATAGCAATCAGCCCCAGCATTTT. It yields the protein CASTTSEYSNQPQHF.

The CDR3 loop is CASSSNPTGAGETQYF. DNA for the CDR3: TGTGCCAGCAGCTCGAACCCCACAGGGGCTGGGGAGACCCAGTACTTC. V gene TRBV5-5 combines with J gene TRBJ2-5; 7 nucleotides line up with TRBD1. Trimming at V came to 3 bases and at J to 5 bases, leaving 13 bases not matched to a gene. The length of the CDR3 is 16 residues. The germline CDR1 and CDR2 sequences are SGHKS and YYEKEE (reference sequence).

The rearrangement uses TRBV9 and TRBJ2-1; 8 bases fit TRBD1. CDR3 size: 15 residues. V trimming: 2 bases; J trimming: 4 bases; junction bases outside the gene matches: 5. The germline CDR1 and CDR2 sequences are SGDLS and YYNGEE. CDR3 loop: CASSVTGVVYNEQFF. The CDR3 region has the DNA TGTGCCAGCAGCGTGACAGGGGTTGTTTACAATGAGCAGTTCTTC.

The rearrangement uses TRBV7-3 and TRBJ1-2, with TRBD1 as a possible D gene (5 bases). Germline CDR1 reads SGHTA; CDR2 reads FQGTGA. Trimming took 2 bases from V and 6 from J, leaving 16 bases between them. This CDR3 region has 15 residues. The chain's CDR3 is CASSLGGRVGDGYTF. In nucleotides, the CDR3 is TGTGCCAGCAGCTTAGGTGGCAGGGTAGGGGATGGCTACACCTTC.

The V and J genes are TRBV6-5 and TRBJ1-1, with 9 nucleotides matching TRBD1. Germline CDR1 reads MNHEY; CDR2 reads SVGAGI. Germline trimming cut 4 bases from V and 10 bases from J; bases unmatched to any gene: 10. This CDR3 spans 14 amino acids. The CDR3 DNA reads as TGTGCCAGCAGTTTACGGACAGGGGCTAGGGCAGCTTTCTTT. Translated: CASSLRTGARAAFF.

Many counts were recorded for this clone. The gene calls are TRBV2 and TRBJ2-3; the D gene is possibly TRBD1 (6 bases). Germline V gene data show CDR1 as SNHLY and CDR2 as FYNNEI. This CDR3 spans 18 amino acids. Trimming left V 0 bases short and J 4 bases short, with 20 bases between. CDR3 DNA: TGTGCCAGCAGTGAAGCGCTCTTCAGGGCCTCAGGGGCAGATACGCAGTATTTT. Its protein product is CASSEALFRASGADTQYF.

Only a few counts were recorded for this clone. The CDR3 is CATSRDRDGEQYF. The CDR3 bases are TGTGCCACCTCTCGGGACAGGGATGGCGAGCAGTACTTC. The gene calls are TRBV24-1 and TRBJ2-7; 9 bases match TRBD1. The CDR3 consists of 13 residues. CDR1 and CDR2 from the germline V gene are KGHDR and SFDVKD. Losses at the gene ends were 9 bases for V and 6 bases for J; bases not matched to a gene: 8.

The CDR3 coding sequence is TGTGCCAGCAGCAAACAGGGGGCATGGGACGAGACCCAGTACTTC. Translation: CASSKQGAWDETQYF. The chain recombines TRBV2 with TRBJ2-5, with 9 positions matching TRBD1. V trimming: 6 bases; J trimming: 5 bases; junction bases outside the gene matches: 10. Germline V gives CDR1 SNHLY, CDR2 FYNNEI. This CDR3 is built from 15 residues.

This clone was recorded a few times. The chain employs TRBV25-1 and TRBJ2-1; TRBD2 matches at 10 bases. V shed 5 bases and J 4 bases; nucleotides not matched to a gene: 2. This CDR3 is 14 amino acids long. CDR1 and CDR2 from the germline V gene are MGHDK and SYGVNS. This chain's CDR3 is CASSWTSGYNEQFF. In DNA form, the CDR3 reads TGTGCCAGCAGTTGGACTAGCGGTTACAATGAGCAGTTCTTC.

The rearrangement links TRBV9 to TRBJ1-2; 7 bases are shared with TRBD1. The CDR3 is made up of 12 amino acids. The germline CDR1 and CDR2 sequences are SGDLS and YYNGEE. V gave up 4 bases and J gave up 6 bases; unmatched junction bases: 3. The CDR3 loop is CASSFTGDGYTF. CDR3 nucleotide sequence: TGTGCCAGCAGCTTCACAGGGGATGGCTACACCTTC. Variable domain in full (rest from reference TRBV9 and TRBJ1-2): DSGVTQTPKHLITATGQRVTLRCSPRSGDLSVYWYQQSLDQGLQFLIQYYNGEERAKGNILERFSAQQFPDLHSELNLSSLELGDSALYFCASSFTGDGYTFGSGTRLTVV.

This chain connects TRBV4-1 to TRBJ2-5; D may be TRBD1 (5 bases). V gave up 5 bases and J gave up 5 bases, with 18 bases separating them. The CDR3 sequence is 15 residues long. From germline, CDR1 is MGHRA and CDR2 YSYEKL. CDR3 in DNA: TGCGCCAGCAGCAGGGGCGGTGCCCCAGCGGAGACCCAGTACTTC. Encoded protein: CASSRGGAPAETQYF.

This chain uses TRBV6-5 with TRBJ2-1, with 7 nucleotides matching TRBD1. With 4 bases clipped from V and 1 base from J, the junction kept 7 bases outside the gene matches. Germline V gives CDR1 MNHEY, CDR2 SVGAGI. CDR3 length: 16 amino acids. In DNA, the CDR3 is TGTGCCAGCAGTTCCTCCGGGACAGTTTCCTACAATGAGCAGTTCTTC. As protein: CASSSSGTVSYNEQFF.

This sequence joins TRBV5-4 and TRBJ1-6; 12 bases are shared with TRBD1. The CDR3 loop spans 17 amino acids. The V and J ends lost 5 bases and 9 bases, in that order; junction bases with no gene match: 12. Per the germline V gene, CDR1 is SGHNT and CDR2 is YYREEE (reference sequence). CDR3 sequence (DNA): TGTGCCAGCAGACGGGGGGGACAGGGGGCGTCGGGTTCACCCCTCCACTTT. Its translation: CASRRGGQGASGSPLHF.

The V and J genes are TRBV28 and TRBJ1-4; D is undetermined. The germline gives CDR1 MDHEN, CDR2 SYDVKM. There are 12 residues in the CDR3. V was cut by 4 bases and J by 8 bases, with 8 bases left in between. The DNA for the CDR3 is TGTGCCAGCAGTTCATCGGTAGAAAAACTGTTTTTT. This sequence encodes CASSSSVEKLFF.

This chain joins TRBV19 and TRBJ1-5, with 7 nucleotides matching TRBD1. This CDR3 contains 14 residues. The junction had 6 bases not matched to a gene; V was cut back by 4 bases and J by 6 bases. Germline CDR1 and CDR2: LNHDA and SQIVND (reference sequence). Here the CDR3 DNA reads TGTGCCAGTAGTAACACAGGGGCGAGTCAGCCCCAGCATTTT. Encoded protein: CASSNTGASQPQHF.

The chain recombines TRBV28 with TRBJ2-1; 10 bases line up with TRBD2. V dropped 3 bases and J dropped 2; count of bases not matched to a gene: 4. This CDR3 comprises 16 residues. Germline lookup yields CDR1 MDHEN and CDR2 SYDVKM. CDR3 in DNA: TGTGCCAGCAGTTTGGCTAGCGGGGGTGCCTACAATGAGCAGTTCTTC. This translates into CASSLASGGAYNEQFF.

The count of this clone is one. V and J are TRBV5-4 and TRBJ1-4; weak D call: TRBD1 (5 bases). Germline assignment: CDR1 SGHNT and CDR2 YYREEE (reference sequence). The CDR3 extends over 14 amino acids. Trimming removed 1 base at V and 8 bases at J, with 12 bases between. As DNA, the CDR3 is TGTGCCAGCAGCTTGTCGGGGGTTGAAGAAAAACTGTTTTTT. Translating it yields CASSLSGVEEKLFF.

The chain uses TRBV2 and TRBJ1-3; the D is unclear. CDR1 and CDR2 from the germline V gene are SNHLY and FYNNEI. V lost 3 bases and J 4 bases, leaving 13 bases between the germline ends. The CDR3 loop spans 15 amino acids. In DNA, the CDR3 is TGTGCCAGCAGTGACACAGTTAATTCCGGAAACACCATATATTTT. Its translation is CASSDTVNSGNTIYF. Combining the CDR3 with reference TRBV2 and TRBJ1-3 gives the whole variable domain EPEVTQTPSHQVTQMGQEVILRCVPISNHLYFYWYRQILGQKVEFLVSFYNNEISEKSEIFDDQFSVERPDGSNFTLKIRSTKLEDSAMYFCASSDTVNSGNTIYFGEGSWLTVV.

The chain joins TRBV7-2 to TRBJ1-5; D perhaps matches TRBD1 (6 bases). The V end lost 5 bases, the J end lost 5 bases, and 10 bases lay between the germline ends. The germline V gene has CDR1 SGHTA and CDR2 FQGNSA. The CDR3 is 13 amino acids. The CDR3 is CASSEGGHQPQHF. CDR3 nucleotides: TGTGCCAGCAGCGAGGGGGGGCATCAGCCCCAGCATTTT.

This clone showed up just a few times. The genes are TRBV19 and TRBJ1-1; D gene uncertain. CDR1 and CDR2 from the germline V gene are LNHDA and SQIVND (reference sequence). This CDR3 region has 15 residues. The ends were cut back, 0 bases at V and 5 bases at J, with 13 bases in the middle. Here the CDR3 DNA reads TGTGCCAGTAGTATAGATAGGTCGGGTGAAACTGAAGCTTTCTTT. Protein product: CASSIDRSGETEAFF.

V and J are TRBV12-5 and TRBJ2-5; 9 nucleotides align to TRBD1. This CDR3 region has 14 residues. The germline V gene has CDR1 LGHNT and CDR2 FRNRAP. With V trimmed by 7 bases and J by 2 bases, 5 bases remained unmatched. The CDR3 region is CASARQGGQETQYF. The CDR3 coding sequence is TGTGCTAGTGCCCGACAGGGGGGACAAGAGACCCAGTACTTC.

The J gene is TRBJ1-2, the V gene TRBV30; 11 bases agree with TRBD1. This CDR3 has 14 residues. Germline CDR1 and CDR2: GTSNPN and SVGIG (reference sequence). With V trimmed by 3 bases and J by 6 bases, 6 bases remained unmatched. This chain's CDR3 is CAWRDRGLLHGYTF. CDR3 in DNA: TGTGCCTGGAGGGACAGGGGGCTCCTCCATGGCTACACCTTC.

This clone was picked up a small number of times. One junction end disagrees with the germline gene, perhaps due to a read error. The CDR3 DNA reads TGTGCCTGGAGTTCGGGTCTGCGGGGGATCTTC. This sequence encodes CAWSSGLRGIF. This chain joins TRBV30 and TRBJ2-1; 7 bases map to TRBD2. This CDR3 spans 11 amino acids. The V gene's germline CDR1 is GTSNPN and CDR2 SVGIG (reference sequence).

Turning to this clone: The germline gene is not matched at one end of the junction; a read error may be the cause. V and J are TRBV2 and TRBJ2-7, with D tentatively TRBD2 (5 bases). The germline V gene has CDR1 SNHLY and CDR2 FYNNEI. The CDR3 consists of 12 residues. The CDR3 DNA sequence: TGTGCCAGCAGTGAAGGGACTGAGGTACGGGTCTTC. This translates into CASSEGTEVRVF.